What follows is one T cell receptor beta chain and its context. What it recognizes is unknown. This sample is part of a study of T cell repertoires in cytomegalovirus infection. From the reads, TCRdb called clonotypes with MiXCR, one entry per CDR3 protein. The sample yields 750,000 to 950,000 distinct CDR3 sequences, about 29% seen once. Deletions cut 3 bases from V and 3 bases from J, with 11 bases between. Germline V gives CDR1 ENHRY, CDR2 SYGVKD. There are 14 residues in the CDR3. General study points: Public TCR beta family frequency separated CMV-and-HLA carriers, including in an independent cohort.

This chain uses TRBV10-3 with TRBJ1-1; no definite D call. Sequencing was performed on cultured CD8+ T cells from PBMCs, taken from culture after CMV antigen stimulation. This TCR was recovered from a human donor in good health (CMV status not recorded). Some clones in this sample may be carry-over from other donors' samples. The CDR3 bases are TGTGCCATCAGTGAAAGGGCCCTAGACACTGAAGCTTTCTTT. It yields the protein CAISERALDTEAFF.